These 20 T cell receptor beta chains were sequenced from one sample in a study of graft-versus-host responses after intestinal transplantation. Their antigen targets remain unknown. The assay was immunoSEQ multiplex PCR, and TCRdb's table has in-frame clones only and misses some. The sample lists 65,000 to 100,000 clones, around 92% occurring once. Sequenced here: unstimulated CD8+ T cells sorted from spleen or lymph node cells, sampled before transplant. The receptors shown here come from a human donor who was the organ donor for an intestinal transplant.

The J gene is TRBJ2-3, the V gene TRBV4-1; D possibly corresponds to TRBD2 (6 bases). Germline CDR1 reads MGHRA; CDR2 reads YSYEKL. Trimming left V 0 bases short and J 0 bases short, with 16 bases between. The CDR3 covers 18 residues. The CDR3 here is CASSQEGPAGLSTDTQYF. The CDR3 DNA reads TGCGCCAGCAGCCAAGAAGGGCCCGCGGGGCTTAGCACAGATACGCAGTATTTT.

The chain combines TRBV7-8 with TRBJ2-5, with D maybe TRBD2 (5 bases). The CDR3 contains 13 residues. Trimming took off 5 bases at V and 5 bases at J, with 12 bases between the two ends. CDR1 is SGHVS, CDR2 FQNEAQ, per germline. CDR3 amino acids: CASSPTPGETQYF. In nucleotides, the CDR3 is TGTGCCAGCAGCCCAACGCCGGGGGAGACCCAGTACTTC.

This chain connects TRBV5-6 to TRBJ2-1, with 9 nucleotides matching TRBD2. Trimming removed 0 bases from V and 8 bases from J; junction bases left unmatched: 15. The germline gives CDR1 SGHDT, CDR2 YYEEEE. CDR3 size: 18 residues. The CDR3 here is CASSLAVGWRGGTYEQFF. For the CDR3, the DNA is TGTGCCAGCAGCTTGGCCGTTGGATGGCGGGGGGGCACCTATGAGCAGTTCTTC.

A word on this clone: The junction and the germline gene differ at one end; a read error may be behind it. The chain joins TRBV7-9 to TRBJ2-1; D is ambiguous. The CDR3 consists of 14 residues. From germline, CDR1 is SEHNR and CDR2 FQNEAQ (reference sequence). The CDR3 loop reads CASTLRRVYDEQFF. DNA for the CDR3: TGTGCCAGCACGCTTAGACGGGTCTACGATGAGCAGTTCTTC.

The rearrangement links TRBV19 to TRBJ2-7; tentative D call: TRBD2 (6 bases). Per the germline V gene, CDR1 is LNHDA and CDR2 is SQIVND (reference sequence). Between the trimmed V and J ends, which lost 1 base and 4 bases, there was a span of 8 bases. CDR3 size: 13 residues. Here the CDR3 reads CASSIVGGYEQYF. CDR3 bases: TGTGCCAGTAGTATAGTCGGGGGTTACGAGCAGTACTTC.

The table lists this clone with a few counts. The rearrangement joins TRBV4-1 to TRBJ2-1; 7 positions match TRBD1. Germline loops: CDR1 MGHRA, CDR2 YSYEKL. V lost 4 bases to trimming and J lost 10 bases; unmatched junction nucleotides: 10. The CDR3 contains 14 residues. CDR3 DNA sequence: TGCGCCAGCAGCCTAGGGGGACAGAGTCCAGAGCAGTTCTTC. Translated: CASSLGGQSPEQFF.

This chain connects TRBV19 to TRBJ1-3, with TRBD1 matching 8 bases. With V trimmed by 7 bases and J by 0 bases, 11 bases remained unmatched. CDR3 length: 17 residues. The germline V gene has CDR1 LNHDA and CDR2 SQIVND (reference sequence). CDR3 nucleotide sequence: TGTGCCAGTACCCTCGACAGGGGACCACCCTCTGGAAACACCATATATTTT. It specifies CASTLDRGPPSGNTIYF.

This chain connects TRBV9 to TRBJ1-2; 9 nucleotides line up with TRBD1. This CDR3 spans 15 amino acids. Losses at the gene ends were 3 bases for V and 6 bases for J; bases not matched to a gene: 9. The germline V gene has CDR1 SGDLS and CDR2 YYNGEE. For the CDR3, the DNA is TGTGCCAGCAGCGGCCGGGGGCGACAGGGGGATGGCTACACCTTC. Protein sequence: CASSGRGRQGDGYTF.

The V call is TRBV5-8, the J call TRBJ2-3; D not resolved. CDR3 length equals 17 residues. Deletions cut 4 bases from V and 0 bases from J, with 18 bases between. Germline V gene lookup returns CDR1 SGHTS and CDR2 YDEGEE. As DNA, the CDR3 is TGTGCCAGCAGCGAACCACTTACTACACCGAGCACAGATACGCAGTATTTT. Amino acid sequence: CASSEPLTTPSTDTQYF.

This chain joins TRBV4-2 and TRBJ2-1; the match to TRBD2 covers 9 bases. Germline V gene data show CDR1 as LGHNA and CDR2 as YNFKEQ. The V gene end was trimmed by 0 bases and the J gene end by 4 bases; junction bases not matched to a gene: 1. The CDR3 spans 15 residues. This chain's CDR3 is CASSQEAGGYNEQFF. CDR3 nucleotides: TGTGCCAGCAGCCAAGAGGCGGGGGGGTACAATGAGCAGTTCTTC.

The gene calls are TRBV7-9 and TRBJ2-1; D is undetermined. Trimming shortened V by 0 bases and J by 10 bases, and 10 bases separated the two germline ends. The CDR3 covers 13 residues. Germline CDR1 SEHNR, CDR2 FQNEAQ (reference sequence). CDR3 in amino acids: CASSLALKREQFF. The CDR3 nucleotides read TGTGCCAGCAGCTTAGCGCTGAAACGGGAGCAGTTCTTC.

CDR3 sequence reads: CASSHSGTGYNEQFF. Written as DNA, the CDR3 is TGTGCCAGCAGCCATTCCGGGACAGGATACAATGAGCAGTTCTTC. The chain couples TRBV7-9 to TRBJ2-1, with TRBD1 matching over 8 bases. Per germline, CDR1 SEHNR and CDR2 FQNEAQ (reference sequence). CDR3 length: 15 residues. V lost 5 bases to trimming and J lost 4 bases; unmatched junction nucleotides: 7.

J is TRBJ1-6 and V is TRBV27, with D hard to call. The V end lost 2 bases, the J end lost 7 bases, and 9 bases lay between the germline ends. The CDR3 covers 14 residues. Germline CDR1 and CDR2: MNHEY and SMNVEV (reference sequence). The CDR3 here is CASSLGQANSPLHF. The DNA of the CDR3 is TGTGCCAGCAGTTTAGGGCAGGCCAATTCACCCCTCCACTTT.

This chain's CDR3 is CASSLAAGEQYF. Here the CDR3 DNA reads TGTGCCAGCAGCTTGGCTGCGGGTGAGCAGTACTTC. The rearrangement joins TRBV5-8 to TRBJ2-7; D may be TRBD2 (5 bases). CDR1 SGHTS and CDR2 YDEGEE come from the germline V gene. The CDR3 is 12 amino acids. The V and J ends lost 0 bases and 7 bases respectively, with 8 bases between them.

J is TRBJ2-3 and V is TRBV19; TRBD2 matches at 14 bases. V gave up 4 bases and J gave up 1 base; unmatched junction bases: 7. Germline V lookup: CDR1 LNHDA, CDR2 SQIVND (reference sequence). This CDR3 has 18 residues. The DNA of the CDR3 is TGTGCCAGTAGTACCAATTGGGGACTAGCGGGGGGCACAGATACGCAGTATTTT. As protein: CASSTNWGLAGGTDTQYF.

This chain joins TRBV5-1 and TRBJ2-7; 9 nucleotides match TRBD1. CDR1 is SGHRS, CDR2 YFSETQ, per germline. This CDR3 is built from 15 residues. Unmatched junction bases numbered 11, after V lost 5 bases and J lost 5 bases. CDR3 in amino acids: CASRPPGQGLHEQYF. For the CDR3, the DNA is TGCGCCAGCAGGCCGCCGGGACAGGGTTTACACGAGCAGTACTTC.

The V and J genes are TRBV7-6 and TRBJ2-7, with 8 positions matching TRBD1. This CDR3 has 16 residues. The V segment lost 5 bases and the J segment 4 bases; nucleotides outside the gene matches: 13. The germline V gene encodes CDR1 SGHVS and CDR2 FNYEAQ. CDR3 nucleotides: TGTGCCAGCAGCCTCTCTGGGAGCGACAGGGGTTACGAGCAGTACTTC. Amino acids: CASSLSGSDRGYEQYF. The full variable domain, in which reference TRBV7-6 and TRBJ2-7 provide the parts outside the CDR3, is GAGVSQSPRYKVTKRGQDVALRCDPISGHVSLYWYRQALGQGPEFLTYFNYEAQQDKSGLPNDRFSAERPEGSISTLTIQRTEQRDSAMYRCASSLSGSDRGYEQYFGPGTRLTVT.

The chain is built from TRBV27 and TRBJ2-5; D ambiguous. Gene TRBJ2-7 matches the end of the DNA better, so the J call may be wrong. The CDR3 has 11 residues. Germline loops: CDR1 MNHEY, CDR2 SMNVEV (reference sequence). CDR3: CASSSPYEQYF. In DNA form, the CDR3 reads TGTGCCAGCAGTTCTCCCTACGAGCAGTACTTC.

V usage is TRBV27 and J usage is TRBJ1-1, with 11 bases that match TRBD1. The CDR3 contains 17 residues. The J segment lost 4 bases and the V segment lost 1 base, leaving 8 bases of the junction unmatched. The V gene's germline CDR1 is MNHEY and CDR2 SMNVEV (reference sequence). The CDR3 is CASSLLPGQGEVTEAFF. CDR3 bases: TGTGCCAGCAGTTTATTACCGGGACAGGGGGAGGTCACTGAAGCTTTCTTT.

This rearrangement joins TRBV7-6 to TRBJ1-6; 11 bases agree with TRBD1. Germline V CDR1 and CDR2: SGHVS, FNYEAQ. There are 18 residues in the CDR3. The ends lost 5 bases at V and 7 bases at J; junction bases unmatched: 13. The CDR3 DNA reads TGTGCCAGCAGCCGAGGGCCAGGCCGGGACAGGGGGAATTCACCCCTCCACTTT. This codes for CASSRGPGRDRGNSPLHF.